This T cell receptor (beta chain) was captured in a study of blood T cells in healthy people across ages. Broader study findings: It was held that diversity estimates obtained from one million T cells represented underestimates.

The use of a sample-barcoded 5' primer and a J-beta primer mix characterized a second PCR of about 7 to 12 cycles. A template-switch adaptor with 12 random nucleotides tagged each cDNA molecule. The yield of each sample was at least 3 million CDR3-containing paired-end reads. TCRdb called the 5' RACE reads again in MiXCR, with one record for every CDR3 protein. This table has approximately 680,000 distinct CDR3 sequences, about 32% appearing once. With respect to this clonotype: The antigen is not known.

The CDR3 is 13 amino acids. Per germline, CDR1 DFQATT and CDR2 SNEGSKA (reference sequence). V lost 0 bases and J 1 base, leaving 7 bases between the germline ends. V gene TRBV20-1 combines with J gene TRBJ2-7; D uncertain. This receptor was identified in a woman at least 80 years old in good health. The sample was blood. The CDR3 DNA is TGCAGTGCTAGAGATTTCAGGTCCTACGAGCAGTACTTC. Residues: CSARDFRSYEQYF.